This entry features one T cell receptor (beta chain) sequence. Generated by immunoSEQ multiplex PCR, the TCRdb table keeps only in-frame clones and is missing some. The sample records around 76,000 clones, around 84% being singletons. This CDR3 contains 13 residues. With 4 bases clipped from V and 7 bases from J, the junction kept 5 bases outside the gene matches. Germline lookup yields CDR1 LNHDA and CDR2 SQIVND (reference sequence). This entry is derived from a study of OX40 agonist ivuxolimab in advanced cancers. The chain combines TRBV19 with TRBJ1-1; 8 positions match TRBD1. The receptor's source is an adult with an advanced solid tumor such as melanoma, head and neck, liver or kidney cancer. The sample in question was CD4+ or CD8+ T cells sorted from blood, obtained in a trial of the OX40 agonist ivuxolimab. CDR3 coding DNA: TGTGCCAGTAGTAGGGCGGGACAGGATGAAGCTTTCTTT. Its translation is CASSRAGQDEAFF.